This paragraph reports one T cell receptor beta chain. Its antigen is not identified. With random hexamers, reverse transcription was performed on about 0.5 to 1 ug of RNA. With immunoSEQ multiplex PCR, TCR beta CDR3 was amplified across 54 Vbeta and 13 Jbeta. TCRdb passed the immunoSEQ multiplex PCR reads through MiXCR, listing each CDR3 protein once. This table holds over 150,000 distinct CDR3 sequences, approximately 94% found once. These data originate in a study of CD8 T cells in Susac syndrome. In blood CD8+ and CD4+ T cells, TCR beta underwent sequencing. Findings and caveats of the study: The study's TCR sequencing and HLA analysis drew on a certain number of individuals. That number was acknowledged as relatively small.

V was cut by 7 bases and J by 0 bases, with 12 bases left in between. Germline CDR1 reads DFQATT; CDR2 reads SNEGSKA (reference sequence). This CDR3 has 13 residues. What was sequenced was CD4+ T cells from PBMCs. This chain joins TRBV20-1 and TRBJ1-1; D not resolved. The sequence derives from a human donor with multiple sclerosis. DNA for the CDR3: TGCAGTGTCGGGCAGCCGCTGAACACTGAAGCTTTCTTT. This encodes CSVGQPLNTEAFF.